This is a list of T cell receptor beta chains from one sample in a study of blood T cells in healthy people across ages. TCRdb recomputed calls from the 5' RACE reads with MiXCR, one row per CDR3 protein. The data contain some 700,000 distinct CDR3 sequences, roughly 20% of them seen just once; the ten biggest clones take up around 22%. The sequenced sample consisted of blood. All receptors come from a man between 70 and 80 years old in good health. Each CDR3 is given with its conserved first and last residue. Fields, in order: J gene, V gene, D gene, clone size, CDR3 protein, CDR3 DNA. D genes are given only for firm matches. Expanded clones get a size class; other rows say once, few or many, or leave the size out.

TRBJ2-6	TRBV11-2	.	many	CASSFQGVANVLTF	TGTGCCAGCAGCTTTCAGGGTGTGGCCAACGTCCTGACTTTC
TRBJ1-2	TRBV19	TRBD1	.	CASSMVGPAGGRVF	TGTGCCAGTAGTATGGTGGGGCCCGCAGGGGGCCGGGTCTTC
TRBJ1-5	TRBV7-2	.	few	CASSPDASNQPQHF	TGTGCCAGCAGCCCTGACGCTAGCAATCAGCCCCAGCATTTT
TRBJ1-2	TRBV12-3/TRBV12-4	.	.	CASSSRWTLPNYGYTF	TGTGCCAGCAGTTCCCGCTGGACGTTACCCAACTATGGCTACACCTTC
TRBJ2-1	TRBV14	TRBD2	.	CASSQTSGSVHEQFF	TGTGCCAGCAGCCAAACTAGCGGGAGCGTCCATGAGCAGTTCTTC
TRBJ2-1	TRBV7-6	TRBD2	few	CASSFTSGGGNEQFF	TGTGCCAGCAGTTTCACTAGCGGGGGGGGCAATGAGCAGTTCTTC
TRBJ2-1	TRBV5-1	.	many	CASSPAPSNEQFF	TGCGCCAGCAGCCCGGCCCCCTCTAATGAGCAGTTCTTC
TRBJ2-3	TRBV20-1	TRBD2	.	CNPKGLADTDTQYF	TGCAACCCCAAAGGACTAGCGGATACAGATACGCAGTATTTT
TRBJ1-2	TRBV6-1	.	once	CASSAQTTGFRDGYTF	TGTGCCAGCAGTGCACAAACCACAGGGTTTCGGGATGGCTACACCTTC
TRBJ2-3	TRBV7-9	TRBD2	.	CASSLRSGRPDTQYF	TGTGCCAGCAGCTTAAGGAGCGGGAGGCCAGATACGCAGTATTTT
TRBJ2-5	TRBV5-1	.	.	CASSLFGTPKETQYF	TGCGCCAGCAGCCTCTTCGGGACTCCTAAAGAGACCCAGTACTTC
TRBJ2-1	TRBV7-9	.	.	CASVPGGTNEQFF	TGTGCCAGCGTCCCGGGGGGCACCAATGAGCAGTTCTTC
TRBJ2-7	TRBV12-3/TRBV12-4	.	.	CASSLFQEYEQYF	TGTGCCAGCAGTTTGTTTCAGGAATACGAGCAGTACTTC
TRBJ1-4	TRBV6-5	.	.	CASSFLPGVGEKLFF	TGTGCCAGCAGCTTCCTTCCAGGGGTAGGGGAAAAACTGTTTTTT
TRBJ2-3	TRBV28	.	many	CASSLIGADGLSTDTQYF	TGTGCCAGCAGTTTGATCGGGGCAGACGGGTTGTCCACAGATACGCAGTATTTT
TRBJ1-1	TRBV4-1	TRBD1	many	CASSQSGQVYTEAFF	TGCGCCAGCAGCCAAAGCGGACAGGTCTACACTGAAGCTTTCTTT
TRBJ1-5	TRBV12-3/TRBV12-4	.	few	CASRNRVNQPQHF	TGTGCCAGCAGGAACAGGGTTAATCAGCCCCAGCATTTT
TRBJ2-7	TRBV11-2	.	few	CASSLDGFASYEQYF	TGTGCCAGCAGCTTAGATGGTTTCGCGTCCTACGAGCAGTACTTC
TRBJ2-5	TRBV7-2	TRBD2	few	CASSLSSSGGQETQYF	TGTGCCAGCAGCTTGTCTTCTAGCGGGGGGCAAGAGACCCAGTACTTC
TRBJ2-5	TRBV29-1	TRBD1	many	CSVEGPTGEETQYF	TGCAGCGTTGAAGGCCCTACAGGGGAAGAGACCCAGTACTTC
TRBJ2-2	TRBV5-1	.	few	CASSLAVHANTGELFF	TGCGCCAGCAGCTTAGCAGTCCACGCGAACACCGGGGAGCTGTTTTTT
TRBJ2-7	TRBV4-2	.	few	CASSQGSGETHEQYF	TGTGCCAGCAGCCAAGGATCGGGGGAAACCCACGAGCAGTACTTC
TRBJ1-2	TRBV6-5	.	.	CASSAGAKGYTF	TGTGCCAGCAGTGCGGGGGCGAAGGGCTACACCTTC
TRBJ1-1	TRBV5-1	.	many	CASRMNTEAFF	TGTGCCAGCAGAATGAACACTGAAGCTTTCTTT
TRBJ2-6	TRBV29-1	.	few	CSVVAGSGANVLTF	TGCAGCGTTGTGGCAGGGTCTGGGGCCAACGTCCTGACTTTC
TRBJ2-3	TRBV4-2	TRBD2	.	CASSQEWRGGSDTQYF	TGTGCCAGCAGCCAAGAGTGGCGGGGGGGCTCAGATACGCAGTATTTT
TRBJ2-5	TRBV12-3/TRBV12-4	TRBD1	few	CASSLDWTGIETQYF	TGTGCCAGCAGTTTAGACTGGACAGGGATAGAGACCCAGTACTTC
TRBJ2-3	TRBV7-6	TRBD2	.	CASSFSPFSLAASTDTQYF	TGTGCCAGCAGCTTTAGCCCCTTCTCACTAGCGGCGAGCACAGATACGCAGTATTTT
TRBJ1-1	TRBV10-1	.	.	CASSESNTEAFF	TGCGCCAGCAGTGAGTCGAACACTGAAGCTTTCTTT
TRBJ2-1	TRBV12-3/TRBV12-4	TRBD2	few	CASRVAGGSNEQFF	TGTGCCAGCAGGGTAGCGGGAGGCTCAAATGAGCAGTTCTTC
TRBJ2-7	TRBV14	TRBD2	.	CASSGGGSNCEQYF	TGTGCCAGCAGCGGGGGGGGTTCGAACTGCGAGCAGTACTTC
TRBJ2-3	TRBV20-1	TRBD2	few	CSARVMLTSGSTDTQYF	TGCAGTGCTAGAGTGATGTTGACTAGCGGGAGCACAGATACGCAGTATTTT
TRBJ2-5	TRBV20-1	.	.	CSAPRGPRIGAQETQYF	TGCAGTGCCCCTCGGGGGCCTCGGATCGGGGCCCAAGAGACCCAGTACTTC
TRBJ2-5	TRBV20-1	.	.	CSARLTGIQETQYF	TGCAGTGCTAGACTGACAGGCATCCAAGAGACCCAGTACTTC
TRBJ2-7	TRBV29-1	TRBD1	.	CSVSGQEPSYEQYF	TGCAGCGTGTCGGGACAGGAGCCCTCCTACGAGCAGTACTTC
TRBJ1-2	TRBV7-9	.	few	CASSGYTF	TGTGCCAGCAGTGGCTACACCTTC
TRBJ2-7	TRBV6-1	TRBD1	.	CASRTDRVTYEQYF	TGTGCCAGCAGAACAGACAGGGTCACCTACGAGCAGTACTTC
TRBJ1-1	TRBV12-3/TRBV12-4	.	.	CASSVRMNTEAFF	TGTGCCAGCAGTGTAAGAATGAACACTGAAGCTTTCTTT
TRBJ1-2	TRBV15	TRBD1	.	CATSSDRVRGYTF	TGTGCCACCAGCAGCGACAGGGTCCGTGGCTACACCTTC
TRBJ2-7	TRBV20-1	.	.	CSARGSASYEQYF	TGCAGTGCTAGGGGAAGTGCAAGCTACGAGCAGTACTTC
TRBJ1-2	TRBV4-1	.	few	CASSQEGGNKGPHGYTF	TGCGCCAGCAGCCAAGAGGGAGGAAACAAAGGGCCCCATGGCTACACCTTC
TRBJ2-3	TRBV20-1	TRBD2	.	CSAPPWRGGTDTQYF	TGCAGTGCCCCTCCCTGGCGGGGGGGCACAGATACGCAGTATTTT
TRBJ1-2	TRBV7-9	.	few	CTSTQSGGGTNYGYTF	TGTACCAGCACCCAATCTGGCGGGGGTACTAACTATGGCTACACCTTC
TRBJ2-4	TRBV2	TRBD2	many	CASSEWGGLQNIQYF	TGTGCCAGCAGTGAGTGGGGGGGGTTACAAAACATTCAGTACTTC
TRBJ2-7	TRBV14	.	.	CASSQEYGFSYEQYF	TGTGCCAGCAGCCAAGAATACGGGTTTTCCTACGAGCAGTACTTC
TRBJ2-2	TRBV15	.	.	CATSRDTGLRTGELFF	TGTGCCACCAGCAGAGATACCGGACTAAGGACCGGGGAGCTGTTTTTT
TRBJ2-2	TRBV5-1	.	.	CASSLLDGELFF	TGCGCCAGCAGCTTATTGGACGGGGAGCTGTTTTTT
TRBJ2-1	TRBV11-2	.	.	CASSLGAGPYDEQFF	TGTGCCAGCAGCTTAGGGGCAGGGCCTTACGATGAGCAGTTCTTC
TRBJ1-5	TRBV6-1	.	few	CASSARADQPQHF	TGTGCCAGCAGTGCCAGGGCAGATCAGCCCCAGCATTTT
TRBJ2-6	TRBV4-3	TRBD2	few	CASSRLAGESGANVLTF	TGCGCCAGCAGCCGACTAGCGGGAGAATCTGGGGCCAACGTCCTGACTTTC